Below, 26 T cell receptor beta chains from the same sample are listed, as sequenced in a study of blood T cell repertoires in COVID-19. Using immunoSEQ multiplex PCR, the repertoire was profiled, and TCRdb retains in-frame clones only, with some absent. The data contain fewer than 450,000 clones, 88% of them singletons. The sequencing input was PBMCs or T cells enriched from blood (not recorded which). These receptors were collected from a woman in her 40s with acute COVID-19.

The chain recombines TRBV29-1 with TRBJ2-1; 11 bases match TRBD2. The CDR3 runs 15 residues. Losses at the gene ends were 6 bases for V and 8 bases for J; bases not matched to a gene: 12. Germline values: CDR1 SQVTM, CDR2 ANQGSEA. This chain's CDR3 is CSVAKTGTSGDEQFF. CDR3 nucleotide sequence: TGCAGCGTCGCAAAGACTGGGACTAGCGGCGATGAGCAGTTCTTC.

The chain uses TRBV18 and TRBJ1-1; 9 bases are a match to TRBD1. Germline V CDR1 and CDR2: KGHSH, LQKENI. V shed 5 bases and J 3 bases; nucleotides not matched to a gene: 7. The CDR3 spans 15 residues. The DNA of the CDR3 is TGTGCCAGCTCAATCAGGGACAGGGCATACACTGAAGCTTTCTTT. It yields the protein CASSIRDRAYTEAFF.

The chain has TRBV2 and TRBJ2-1; 10 bases are shared with TRBD2. V gave up 1 base and J gave up 8 bases; unmatched junction bases: 8. There are 16 residues in the CDR3. Germline CDR1 reads SNHLY; CDR2 reads FYNNEI. Here the CDR3 DNA reads TGTGCCAGCAGTGAAGGCGGGCTAGCGGGGGTCCATGAGCAGTTCTTC. This codes for CASSEGGLAGVHEQFF.

The chain is built from TRBV5-1 and TRBJ2-3; 12 positions agree with TRBD2. Germline lookup yields CDR1 SGHRS and CDR2 YFSETQ. The V and J ends lost 2 bases and 5 bases, in that order; junction bases with no gene match: 3. This CDR3 comprises 15 residues. CDR3 nucleotide sequence: TGCGCCAGCAGCTTCCTAGCGGGGGGGAGAGATACGCAGTATTTT. Protein sequence: CASSFLAGGRDTQYF.

The chain uses TRBV19 and TRBJ1-4; TRBD1 aligns across 7 bases. Trimming removed 3 bases from V and 5 bases from J; junction bases left unmatched: 3. Germline V lookup: CDR1 LNHDA, CDR2 SQIVND (reference sequence). The CDR3 is made up of 14 amino acids. The DNA for the CDR3 is TGTGCCAGTAGTATCAGGGGGAGGAATGAAAAACTGTTTTTT. This encodes CASSIRGRNEKLFF. Supplemented by reference TRBV19 and TRBJ1-4, the full variable domain reads DGGITQSPKYLFRKEGQNVTLSCEQNLNHDAMYWYRQDPGQGLRLIYYSQIVNDFQKGDIAEGYSVSREKKESFPLTVTSAQKNPTAFYLCASSIRGRNEKLFFGSGTQLSVL.

The rearrangement uses TRBV10-3 and TRBJ1-1, with 7 bases that match TRBD1. V shed 7 bases and J 1 base; nucleotides not matched to a gene: 12. The CDR3 loop spans 16 amino acids. Per germline, CDR1 ENHRY and CDR2 SYGVKD. This CDR3 reads CAITTRQGVKNTEAFF. CDR3 coding DNA: TGTGCCATCACTACAAGACAGGGCGTAAAGAACACTGAAGCTTTCTTT.

This chain uses TRBV6-1 with TRBJ1-1; D unresolved. In germline, CDR1 is MNHNS, CDR2 SASEGT. The CDR3 extends over 15 amino acids. V was cut by 2 bases and J by 1 base, with 11 bases left in between. The CDR3 is CASSEYGLRNTEAFF. In DNA, the CDR3 is TGTGCCAGCAGTGAATATGGACTGAGGAACACTGAAGCTTTCTTT.

This clone was observed a few times. V gene TRBV30 combines with J gene TRBJ1-5; D possibly corresponds to TRBD1 (6 bases). The germline V gene encodes CDR1 GTSNPN and CDR2 SVGIG (reference sequence). This CDR3 is 16 amino acids long. V was trimmed by 4 bases and J by 0 bases, leaving 16 bases between them. The DNA of the CDR3 is TGTGCCTGGAATGGCAGGGGACACTATAGCAATCAGCCCCAGCATTTT. It translates to CAWNGRGHYSNQPQHF.

This clone was detected many times. This chain uses TRBV3-1 (or the pseudogene TRBV3-2) with TRBJ1-2, with D unclear. Germline CDR1 is LGHDT and CDR2 is YNNKEL (reference sequence). CDR3 length equals 12 residues. V was cut by 4 bases and J by 6 bases, with 9 bases left in between. CDR3 sequence reads: CASSRGNHGYTF. In nucleotides, the CDR3 is TGTGCCAGCAGCCGAGGGAACCATGGCTACACCTTC.

This chain connects TRBV5-1 to TRBJ2-7, with 7 bases fitting TRBD2. The trim removed 0 bases at V and 4 bases at J, leaving 7 bases unmatched. This CDR3 is built from 15 residues. Germline CDR1 and CDR2: SGHRS and YFSETQ. This chain's CDR3 is CASSLEAGEFYEQYF. CDR3 DNA: TGCGCCAGCAGCTTGGAGGCGGGGGAGTTTTACGAGCAGTACTTC.

V gene TRBV12-3 or TRBV12-4 combines with J gene TRBJ2-3; TRBD2 might be the D (5 bases). The V gene lost 6 bases and the J gene lost 2 bases, with 9 bases spanning the gap. The CDR3 is 13 amino acids. The CDR3 DNA follows: TGTGCCAGCAGGGACTCATACACAGATACGCAGTATTTT. It encodes CASRDSYTDTQYF.

This clone was counted a few times. The chain joins TRBV27 to TRBJ1-6, with D possibly TRBD1 on 6 matching bases. Trimming removed 0 bases from V and 10 bases from J, with 13 bases in between. The CDR3 length is 15 residues. Per germline, CDR1 MNHEY and CDR2 SMNVEV (reference sequence). The CDR3 coding sequence is TGTGCCAGCAGTTTATCCGCCAGGGGCTGGTCACCCCTCCACTTT. Protein product: CASSLSARGWSPLHF.

The gene calls are TRBV5-1 and TRBJ1-1; no firm D call. There are 14 residues in the CDR3. V was shortened by 4 bases and J by 5 bases, with 15 bases between the two germline ends. The germline V gene has CDR1 SGHRS and CDR2 YFSETQ. The CDR3 coding sequence is TGCGCCAGCAGCCCGGGTGCGACGGGGACTGAAGCTTTCTTT. Translated, it gives CASSPGATGTEAFF.

This rearrangement joins TRBV5-1 to TRBJ2-4; TRBD2 matches at 8 bases. Germline CDR1 SGHRS, CDR2 YFSETQ. The CDR3 has 16 residues. V shed 2 bases and J 4 bases; nucleotides not matched to a gene: 8. CDR3: CASSFGSGGLKNIQYF. Here the CDR3 DNA reads TGCGCCAGCAGCTTTGGAAGCGGGGGCTTAAAAAACATTCAGTACTTC.

The chain couples TRBV5-4 to TRBJ2-1, with D possibly matching TRBD2 (7 bases). The CDR3 has 12 amino acids. Trimming removed 7 bases from V and 10 bases from J, with 15 bases in between. Germline V CDR1 and CDR2: SGHNT, YYREEE (reference sequence). The CDR3 loop reads CASWRGPAEQFF. CDR3 sequence (DNA): TGTGCCAGCTGGCGGGGGCCTGCGGAGCAGTTCTTC.

The chain combines TRBV6-1 with TRBJ2-2; 9 nucleotides agree with TRBD1. The CDR3 sequence is 16 residues long. V gave up 4 bases and J gave up 4 bases; unmatched junction bases: 7. The V gene's germline CDR1 is MNHNS and CDR2 SASEGT. CDR3 residues: CASSGGTGWSTGELFF. The CDR3 nucleotides read TGTGCCAGCAGTGGAGGGACAGGGTGGAGCACCGGGGAGCTGTTTTTT.

The rearrangement links TRBV7-6 to TRBJ2-2; 8 bases fit TRBD2. Germline assignment: CDR1 SGHVS and CDR2 FNYEAQ. V shed 5 bases, J shed 7 bases, and the junction held 9 bases outside the gene matches. The CDR3 extends over 15 amino acids. The CDR3 is CASSPSTSGNGELFF. For the CDR3, the DNA is TGTGCCAGCAGCCCAAGCACTAGCGGAAACGGGGAGCTGTTTTTT.

The rearrangement uses TRBV29-1 and TRBJ2-7, with TRBD1 identical over 9 bases. The junction had 11 bases not matched to a gene; V was cut back by 4 bases and J by 7 bases. Germline assignment: CDR1 SQVTM and CDR2 ANQGSEA. The CDR3 covers 14 residues. CDR3 region: CSVVVRGQGKEQYF. As DNA, the CDR3 is TGCAGCGTTGTTGTTAGGGGACAGGGAAAAGAGCAGTACTTC.

In regard to this clone: Within the sample, other DNA sequences also encode this same CDR3. The chain combines TRBV18 with TRBJ1-2; D ambiguous. Germline lookup yields CDR1 KGHSH and CDR2 LQKENI. This CDR3 contains 13 residues. Trimming cost V 3 bases and J 2 bases, with 7 bases left between them. The CDR3 bases are TGTGCCAGCTCACCGGCGGGGAACTATGGCTACACCTTC. Translated, it gives CASSPAGNYGYTF. The full variable domain, in which reference TRBV18 and TRBJ1-2 provide the parts outside the CDR3, is NAGVMQNPRHLVRRRGQEARLRCSPMKGHSHVYWYRQLPEEGLKFMVYLQKENIIDESGMPKERFSAEFPKEGPSILRIQQVVRGDSAAYFCASSPAGNYGYTFGSGTRLTVV.

This chain links TRBV29-1 with TRBJ1-1; TRBD1 aligns across 8 bases. The length of the CDR3 is 15 residues. V shed 6 bases, J shed 0 bases, and the junction held 9 bases outside the gene matches. The germline V gene encodes CDR1 SQVTM and CDR2 ANQGSEA. The CDR3 nucleotides read TGCAGCGTCTGCGGGGCAGGGGGCATGAACACTGAAGCTTTCTTT. The encoded protein is CSVCGAGGMNTEAFF. The full variable domain, in which reference TRBV29-1 and TRBJ1-1 provide the parts outside the CDR3, is SAVISQKPSRDICQRGTSLTIQCQVDSQVTMMFWYRQQPGQSLTLIATANQGSEATYESGFVIDKFPISRPNLTFSTLTVSNMSPEDSSIYLCSVCGAGGMNTEAFFGQGTRLTVV.

The rearrangement links TRBV20-1 to TRBJ2-7, with D perhaps TRBD2 (7 bases). The CDR3 runs to 12 residues. Trimming shortened V by 3 bases and J by 6 bases, and 12 bases separated the two germline ends. Germline CDR1 reads DFQATT; CDR2 reads SNEGSKA (reference sequence). This CDR3 is CSASRGAPEQYF. The CDR3, as DNA: TGCAGTGCTAGTCGGGGGGCCCCCGAGCAGTACTTC.

The rearrangement joins TRBV5-8 to TRBJ2-3, with D possibly TRBD2 on 6 matching bases. This CDR3 region has 16 residues. Trimming pared 3 bases from V and 3 bases from J, leaving 17 bases between. From germline, CDR1 is SGHTS and CDR2 YDEGEE. This CDR3 is CASSSYSGTSTDTQYF. DNA of the CDR3: TGTGCCAGCAGCTCCTACTCCGGGACTTCTACAGATACGCAGTATTTT.

The genes are TRBV6-5 and TRBJ1-1, with TRBD1 identical over 7 bases. The V segment lost 2 bases and the J segment 3 bases; nucleotides outside the gene matches: 3. Germline values: CDR1 MNHEY, CDR2 SVGAGI. There are 14 residues in the CDR3. CDR3 residues: CASSYRGTDTEAFF. CDR3 nucleotide sequence: TGTGCCAGCAGTTACCGAGGGACAGACACTGAAGCTTTCTTT.

The CDR3 sequence: CASSLEGSDTQYF. CDR3 coding DNA: TGTGCCAGCAGCTTGGAGGGCTCAGATACGCAGTATTTT. The chain links TRBV11-3 to TRBJ2-3; D is possibly TRBD2 (6 bases). CDR3 length equals 13 residues. From germline, CDR1 is SGHNT and CDR2 YENEEA. Trimming cost V 3 bases and J 4 bases, with 8 bases left between them.

This chain connects TRBV9 to TRBJ1-5, with D hard to call. CDR1 and CDR2 (germline): SGDLS, YYNGEE. V was shortened by 4 bases and J by 4 bases, with 12 bases between the two germline ends. The CDR3 sequence is 14 residues long. Written as DNA, the CDR3 is TGTGCCAGCAGCCCGAGCGGTGTTAATCAGCCCCAGCATTTT. This sequence encodes CASSPSGVNQPQHF. Full variable domain (rest looked up from reference TRBV9 and TRBJ1-5): DSGVTQTPKHLITATGQRVTLRCSPRSGDLSVYWYQQSLDQGLQFLIQYYNGEERAKGNILERFSAQQFPDLHSELNLSSLELGDSALYFCASSPSGVNQPQHFGDGTRLSIL.

The chain uses TRBV18 and TRBJ2-5; TRBD2 matches at 14 bases. CDR3 size: 16 residues. J lost 1 base, V lost 3 bases, and 1 base had no gene match. The germline V gene encodes CDR1 KGHSH and CDR2 LQKENI. The CDR3 is CASSPGTSGGQETQYF. The CDR3 coding sequence is TGTGCCAGCTCACCCGGGACTAGCGGGGGCCAAGAGACCCAGTACTTC. Full variable domain (outside the CDR3, taken from reference TRBV18 and TRBJ2-5): NAGVMQNPRHLVRRRGQEARLRCSPMKGHSHVYWYRQLPEEGLKFMVYLQKENIIDESGMPKERFSAEFPKEGPSILRIQQVVRGDSAAYFCASSPGTSGGQETQYFGPGTRLLVL.